This is a list of T cell receptor beta chains from one sample in a study of tumor and adjacent non-tumor tissue in lung cancer. TCRdb recomputed calls from the multiplex PCR reads with MiXCR, one row per CDR3 protein. The data contain over 110,000 distinct CDR3 sequences, around two thirds of them singletons. The sequencing sample was made of lung tumor tissue. The source is a man between 60 and 70 years old with small cell lung cancer. CDR3s leave out the opening cysteine and the closing phenylalanine or tryptophan. Fields, in order: V gene, CDR3 protein.

V: TRBV20-1
CDR3: SASKGAGDETQY

V: TRBV4-1
CDR3: ASSRNGGSLETQY

V: TRBV20-1
CDR3: SARKLSGRSSDTQY

V: TRBV20-1
CDR3: SVLPTADHEQF

V: TRBV20-1
CDR3: SARLGGTTDTQY

V: TRBV11-2
CDR3: ACSHESGRNTRELF

V: TRBV20-1
CDR3: GDLAGGPVEQF

V: TRBV6-5
CDR3: ASSCSWGAGYT

V: TRBV11-1
CDR3: TSTLVAASYNEQS

V: TRBV10-1
CDR3: ASSEAGGYNEQF

V: TRBV5-4
CDR3: ASSPKDKGNEQF

V: TRBV12-3/TRBV12-4
CDR3: ASKGDIRFNQPQH

V: TRBV4-1
CDR3: ASSQILGSSYNEQF

V: TRBV24-1
CDR3: ATSDRLAGETQY

V: TRBV5-5
CDR3: ASSPSYGPGGYT

V: TRBV6-2/TRBV6-3
CDR3: AIREGGTSIHEQF

V: TRBV29-1
CDR3: SVDAGTGYITEAF

V: TRBV6-5
CDR3: SNRQGSNSPLH

V: TRBV20-1
CDR3: SAKGGRAGTDTQY

V: TRBV28
CDR3: ASQGGGGGGWTDTQY

V: TRBV4-1
CDR3: ASSQATTNYGYT

V: TRBV6-5
CDR3: ASSLGLAGGETQY

V: TRBV7-3
CDR3: ASSNRTGANVLT

V: TRBV4-1
CDR3: ASSQETAVYEQY

V: TRBV5-6
CDR3: ASSAGARVTEAF

V: TRBV5-1
CDR3: ASSLAGTTNEKLF

V: TRBV25-1
CDR3: ASSPGGSNQPQH

V: TRBV20-1
CDR3: SAITGWTTGELF

V: TRBV11-3
CDR3: DSSLDHSSNEQF

V: TRBV5-1
CDR3: ASSLDGNSYEQY

V: TRBV6-2/TRBV6-3
CDR3: ASSYAGTGFVGELS

V: TRBV29-1
CDR3: SGEETGELF

V: TRBV6-5
CDR3: ASTRFSAVANYGYT

V: TRBV11-1
CDR3: ASSLQLGWPTKFGAKYGEPF

V: TRBV21-1
CDR3: ASSKPPQVSGRAYTMGETQY

V: TRBV6-5
CDR3: ASRTYLEGEQF

V: TRBV5-6
CDR3: ASRANTDTQH

V: TRBV12-3/TRBV12-4
CDR3: ATSLNNSPLH

V: TRBV20-1
CDR3: SASTAGSGMGGEQY

V: TRBV20-1
CDR3: SARRWLAGRTDTQY

V: TRBV5-1
CDR3: ASSLEQGMVDTQY

V: TRBV4-2
CDR3: ASRPDRLGANEKLF

V: TRBV7-9
CDR3: ASSLDEGVYGYT

V: TRBV4-2
CDR3: ASSQDGTSGTYKQY

V: TRBV18
CDR3: ASSPGRDPYEQY

V: TRBV5-6
CDR3: ASSLGLAAHNEQF

V: TRBV20-1
CDR3: SAPLAGGPSEQY